The 32 T cell receptor beta chains listed next were all sequenced from one sample in a study of shared clonotypes between healthy human individuals. Sequencing used immunoSEQ multiplex PCR; TCRdb keeps in-frame clones, though not all of them. The sample yields more than 2,000,000 clones, 93% seen once. Sequencing was carried out using naive CD4+ T cells from PBMCs. Subset reported: CD45RA+ positively selected. The source is a man aged 18 to 35 in good health. Some clones in this sample may be carry-over from other donors' samples.

CDR3 protein: CASSFTPRGGRWKTEAFF. The CDR3 bases are TGCGCCAGCAGCTTTACCCCCCGCGGAGGGCGGTGGAAAACTGAAGCTTTCTTT. V and J are TRBV5-1 and TRBJ1-1, with D unclear. Trimming removed 2 bases from V and 5 bases from J, with 25 bases in between. Per the germline V gene, CDR1 is SGHRS and CDR2 is YFSETQ. This CDR3 contains 18 residues. Based on the CDR3 plus reference TRBV5-1 and TRBJ1-1, the full variable domain is KAGVTQTPRYLIKTRGQQVTLSCSPISGHRSVSWYQQTPGQGLQFLFEYFSETQRNKGNFPGRFSGRQFSNSRSEMNVSTLELGDSALYLCASSFTPRGGRWKTEAFFGQGTRLTVV.

V is TRBV28 and J is TRBJ2-7; perhaps TRBD1 as D (6 bases). Per the germline V gene, CDR1 is MDHEN and CDR2 is SYDVKM. The CDR3 has 14 residues. V shed 5 bases and J shed 4 bases, with 15 bases lying between them. The CDR3 DNA sequence: TGTGCCAGCAGTACTCCGGGACAAAGATACGAGCAGTACTTC. Amino acid sequence: CASSTPGQRYEQYF.

A note on this clone: Other DNA sequences of this sample code for an identical CDR3. This chain links TRBV18 with TRBJ2-1; no clear D. V dropped 3 bases and J dropped 4 bases, with 16 bases sitting between them. Per the germline V gene, CDR1 is KGHSH and CDR2 is LQKENI. The CDR3 sequence is 16 residues long. Written as DNA, the CDR3 is TGTGCCAGCTCACCCCCGACTGGTGGATCGTACAATGAGCAGTTCTTC. Its translation: CASSPPTGGSYNEQFF.

The chain employs TRBV27 and TRBJ2-1; D remains ambiguous. V was clipped by 3 bases and J by 9 bases, with 12 bases between them. Germline assignment: CDR1 MNHEY and CDR2 SMNVEV (reference sequence). This CDR3 region has 13 residues. CDR3 residues: CASSFWGFAEQFF. The CDR3 nucleotides are TGTGCCAGCAGTTTCTGGGGTTTCGCTGAGCAGTTCTTC.

This chain links TRBV4-1 with TRBJ2-7; D is ambiguous. CDR1 is MGHRA and CDR2 is YSYEKL in the germline V gene. CDR3 size: 14 residues. Trimming took off 0 bases at V and 2 bases at J, with 8 bases between the two ends. CDR3 in DNA: TGCGCCAGCAGCCAAGACTTCGCTACCTACGAGCAGTACTTC. Translated, it gives CASSQDFATYEQYF.

With respect to this clone: The same CDR3 arises from other DNA sequences in this sample as well. The rearrangement uses TRBV2 and TRBJ1-1; TRBD1 aligns across 7 bases. Germline V gene lookup returns CDR1 SNHLY and CDR2 FYNNEI. The J segment lost 4 bases and the V segment lost 8 bases, leaving 10 bases of the junction unmatched. There are 14 residues in the CDR3. The CDR3 sequence: CASSLQGSSTEAFF. The CDR3 DNA sequence: TGTGCCAGCTCCCTACAGGGGTCGTCCACTGAAGCTTTCTTT.

V and J are TRBV7-3 and TRBJ2-2; 8 nucleotides match TRBD2. Germline V CDR1 and CDR2: SGHTA, FQGTGA. This CDR3 spans 16 amino acids. V gave up 5 bases and J gave up 7 bases; unmatched junction bases: 12. CDR3 nucleotide sequence: TGTGCCAGCAGCCTGGTAGGGACTAGTTACCACGGGGAGCTGTTTTTT. The encoded protein is CASSLVGTSYHGELFF.

Regarding this clone: The same CDR3 is also encoded by other DNA sequences in this sample. This chain uses TRBV5-1 with TRBJ2-3, with a weak D call TRBD2 (5 bases). V was cut by 1 base and J by 0 bases, with 9 bases left in between. This CDR3 has 15 amino acids. Looked up from germline, CDR1 is SGHRS and CDR2 is YFSETQ. For the CDR3, the DNA is TGCGCCAGCAGCTTGTCGCCGGGGAGCACAGATACGCAGTATTTT. Translating gives CASSLSPGSTDTQYF.

The chain uses TRBV6-1 and TRBJ1-4; 11 bases line up with TRBD1. The CDR3 covers 14 residues. The junction had 3 bases not matched to a gene; V was cut back by 5 bases and J by 7 bases. The germline gives CDR1 MNHNS, CDR2 SASEGT. CDR3 sequence (DNA): TGTGCCAGCAGTTTGGACAGGGGGCGTGAAAAACTGTTTTTT. Translation: CASSLDRGREKLFF.

The CDR3 loop is CASSARQSPNYGYTF. The CDR3 nucleotides are TGTGCCAGCAGCGCCCGACAGAGCCCTAACTATGGCTACACCTTC. The rearrangement joins TRBV7-9 to TRBJ1-2, with D possibly TRBD1 on 5 matching bases. Germline CDR1 reads SEHNR; CDR2 reads FQNEAQ (reference sequence). V was clipped by 5 bases and J by 0 bases, with 13 bases between them. The CDR3 loop spans 15 amino acids.

This clone has just a few counts. V is TRBV19 and J is TRBJ1-2; tentatively, D is TRBD1 (5 bases). V dropped 6 bases and J dropped 7 bases, with 21 bases sitting between them. The germline CDR1 and CDR2 sequences are LNHDA and SQIVND (reference sequence). The CDR3 sequence is 15 residues long. For the CDR3, the DNA is TGTGCCAGTAGCATCAACCCGACAGTTATGGTTGGCTACACCTTC. It codes for CASSINPTVMVGYTF. The complete variable domain, with remaining parts taken from reference TRBV19 and TRBJ1-2, reads DGGITQSPKYLFRKEGQNVTLSCEQNLNHDAMYWYRQDPGQGLRLIYYSQIVNDFQKGDIAEGYSVSREKKESFPLTVTSAQKNPTAFYLCASSINPTVMVGYTFGSGTRLTVV.

The CDR3 is CSVVTGLNTEAFF. The CDR3 coding sequence is TGCAGCGTCGTCACAGGGCTCAACACTGAAGCTTTCTTT. This rearrangement joins TRBV29-1 to TRBJ1-1; D is possibly TRBD1 (6 bases). Germline V gives CDR1 SQVTM, CDR2 ANQGSEA. This CDR3 has 13 amino acids. Trimming stripped 6 bases from V and 2 bases from J, with 13 bases between.

The gene calls are TRBV9 and TRBJ2-6; TRBD1 matches at 9 bases. This CDR3 has 16 residues. Trimming took 1 base from V and 2 from J; bases not matched to a gene: 1. Per germline, CDR1 SGDLS and CDR2 YYNGEE. CDR3 bases: TGTGCCAGCAGCGTAACAGGGGGCGCTGGGGCCAACGTCCTGACTTTC. Encoded protein: CASSVTGGAGANVLTF.

This chain joins TRBV5-8 and TRBJ1-5; tentatively, D is TRBD1 (5 bases). With 0 bases removed from V and 6 bases from J, the gap between germline ends came to 16 bases. Looked up from germline, CDR1 is SGHTS and CDR2 is YDEGEE. This CDR3 has 16 residues. Here the CDR3 DNA reads TGTGCCAGCAGCTTGGGTTGGATGGTGGGGGGTCAGCCCCAGCATTTT. This encodes CASSLGWMVGGQPQHF.

The chain carries TRBV6-5 and TRBJ2-1, with D unresolved. The CDR3 spans 13 residues. Germline values: CDR1 MNHEY, CDR2 SVGAGI. Between the trimmed V and J ends, which lost 2 bases and 6 bases, there was a span of 8 bases. In DNA form, the CDR3 reads TGTGCCAGCAGTTACGGTCCGTCCAATGAGCAGTTCTTC. Protein product: CASSYGPSNEQFF.

The rearrangement links TRBV5-1 to TRBJ2-3, with D uncertain. Germline-derived CDR1 and CDR2 are SGHRS and YFSETQ. V was clipped by 0 bases and J by 4 bases, with 15 bases between them. This CDR3 contains 16 residues. CDR3 nucleotide sequence: TGCGCCAGCAGCTTGGCCCTTCAGAGTCTACCAGATACGCAGTATTTT. It codes for CASSLALQSLPDTQYF.

V gene TRBV5-1 combines with J gene TRBJ1-2; D possibly corresponds to TRBD1 (5 bases). The CDR3 is 19 amino acids. Germline V gives CDR1 SGHRS, CDR2 YFSETQ. V was shortened by 0 bases and J by 3 bases, with 24 bases between the two germline ends. DNA for the CDR3: TGCGCCAGCAGCTTGGTAAGAAGGGGAGGGATTGGGAACCACTATGGCTACACCTTC. Translation: CASSLVRRGGIGNHYGYTF.

This sequence joins TRBV7-3 and TRBJ2-5, with 9 bases identical to TRBD1. The junction had 7 bases not matched to a gene; V was cut back by 3 bases and J by 5 bases. Germline V CDR1 and CDR2: SGHTA, FQGTGA. The CDR3 contains 15 residues. For the CDR3, the DNA is TGTGCCAGCAGCTTGGGGGACAGGGACTGGGAGACCCAGTACTTC. Translating it yields CASSLGDRDWETQYF.

The chain couples TRBV7-9 to TRBJ2-1; the match to TRBD2 covers 8 bases. Germline V gene lookup returns CDR1 SEHNR and CDR2 FQNEAQ (reference sequence). V shed 5 bases and J 5 bases; nucleotides not matched to a gene: 5. The length of the CDR3 is 14 residues. The CDR3 sequence: CASSDGRGNNEQFF. CDR3 DNA: TGTGCCAGCAGCGACGGGAGGGGAAACAATGAGCAGTTCTTC.

The CDR3 here is CASSFYQAEFF. For the CDR3, the DNA is TGTGCCAGCAGCTTCTATCAGGCGGAGTTCTTC. The rearrangement joins TRBV7-9 to TRBJ2-1; no definite D call. Germline V CDR1 and CDR2: SEHNR, FQNEAQ (reference sequence). CDR3 length: 11 residues. The V gene lost 3 bases and the J gene lost 14 bases, with 11 bases spanning the gap.

CDR3 protein: CASSFRAGTDTQYF. CDR3 coding DNA: TGCGCCAGCAGCTTTAGGGCAGGCACAGATACGCAGTATTTT. V gene TRBV5-1 combines with J gene TRBJ2-3; D is unclear. The CDR3 contains 14 residues. The germline CDR1 and CDR2 sequences are SGHRS and YFSETQ. Trimming removed 2 bases from V and 1 base from J, with 8 bases in between. Full variable domain (remainder filled in from reference TRBV5-1 and TRBJ2-3): KAGVTQTPRYLIKTRGQQVTLSCSPISGHRSVSWYQQTPGQGLQFLFEYFSETQRNKGNFPGRFSGRQFSNSRSEMNVSTLELGDSALYLCASSFRAGTDTQYFGPGTRLTVL.

Concerning this clone: In the same sample, other DNA sequences code for this CDR3. This sequence joins TRBV28 and TRBJ2-7; 9 bases are shared with TRBD2. This CDR3 is built from 14 residues. CDR1 MDHEN and CDR2 SYDVKM come from the germline V gene. The trim removed 5 bases at V and 1 base at J, leaving 3 bases unmatched. The CDR3 loop is CASSPSGRSYEQYF. For the CDR3, the DNA is TGTGCCAGCAGTCCCAGCGGGAGGTCCTACGAGCAGTACTTC.

The chain joins TRBV27 to TRBJ2-7, with D perhaps matching TRBD1 (6 bases). Trimming pared 3 bases from V and 6 bases from J, leaving 15 bases between. The CDR3 extends over 14 amino acids. Germline assignment: CDR1 MNHEY and CDR2 SMNVEV (reference sequence). The CDR3 nucleotides are TGTGCCAGCAGTTTCAGGGGATCCACTGCCGAGCAGTACTTC. It yields the protein CASSFRGSTAEQYF.

Points on this clone: Other DNA sequences from this sample encode an identical CDR3 as well. This chain links TRBV29-1 with TRBJ2-3; the D gene is possibly TRBD1 (5 bases). The length of the CDR3 is 12 residues. The V and J ends lost 3 bases and 3 bases respectively, with 7 bases between them. Germline CDR1 SQVTM, CDR2 ANQGSEA. The CDR3 DNA follows: TGCAGCGTTGACCAGGGAACAGATACGCAGTATTTT. Translation: CSVDQGTDTQYF.

This chain connects TRBV18 to TRBJ2-5; no clear D gene. Germline V gives CDR1 KGHSH, CDR2 LQKENI. V was trimmed by 2 bases and J by 5 bases, leaving 9 bases between them. The CDR3 is 13 residues long. Here the CDR3 DNA reads TGTGCCAGCTCACCAGGGGTTCGGGAGACCCAGTACTTC. Protein product: CASSPGVRETQYF.

Note on this clone: The same CDR3 is also encoded by other DNA sequences in this sample. The chain employs TRBV7-3 and TRBJ2-2, with D possibly TRBD1 on 5 matching bases. V lost 3 bases and J lost 3, with 8 bases in between. The germline V gene has CDR1 SGHTA and CDR2 FQGTGA. This CDR3 comprises 14 residues. The CDR3 region has the DNA TGTGCCAGCAGCTTTGGCAGGGACACCGGGGAGCTGTTTTTT. This translates into CASSFGRDTGELFF.

On this clone: The same CDR3 arises from other DNA sequences in this sample as well. The V gene is TRBV5-1, the J gene TRBJ2-7; the D gene is possibly TRBD2 (5 bases). This CDR3 has 14 amino acids. The V and J ends lost 1 base and 4 bases respectively, with 12 bases between them. Looked up from germline, CDR1 is SGHRS and CDR2 is YFSETQ. In DNA, the CDR3 is TGCGCCAGCAGCTTGAATGGAGGCCTATACGAGCAGTACTTC. This sequence encodes CASSLNGGLYEQYF. Full variable domain (outside the CDR3, taken from reference TRBV5-1 and TRBJ2-7): KAGVTQTPRYLIKTRGQQVTLSCSPISGHRSVSWYQQTPGQGLQFLFEYFSETQRNKGNFPGRFSGRQFSNSRSEMNVSTLELGDSALYLCASSLNGGLYEQYFGPGTRLTVT.

This clone was detected only once. The CDR3 nucleotides read TGTGCCAGCAGCCCCCGGCCAGGGGTCCCCGGGGAGCTGTTTTTT. Translating it yields CASSPRPGVPGELFF. V and J are TRBV6-5 and TRBJ2-2, with a weak D call TRBD1 (6 bases). This CDR3 is built from 15 residues. Germline values: CDR1 MNHEY, CDR2 SVGAGI. Deletions cut 6 bases from V and 6 bases from J, with 17 bases between.

The CDR3 loop is CASSEAWTDNTEAFF. For the CDR3, the DNA is TGTGCCAGCAGTGAAGCCTGGACCGATAACACTGAAGCTTTCTTT. J is TRBJ1-1 and V is TRBV6-1, with D unclear. There are 15 residues in the CDR3. Between the trimmed V and J ends, which lost 0 bases and 2 bases, there was a span of 10 bases. Germline V lookup: CDR1 MNHNS, CDR2 SASEGT.

Here the CDR3 reads CASTLTPLPGGPLRPYEQYF. Written as DNA, the CDR3 is TGTGCCAGCACCCTAACCCCCCTCCCGGGAGGGCCGCTGAGGCCCTACGAGCAGTACTTC. The chain combines TRBV27 with TRBJ2-7, with 8 positions matching TRBD2. The germline V gene encodes CDR1 MNHEY and CDR2 SMNVEV (reference sequence). The CDR3 loop spans 20 amino acids. The J segment lost 2 bases and the V segment lost 7 bases, leaving 25 bases of the junction unmatched.

The rearrangement joins TRBV7-9 to TRBJ1-5, with D possibly TRBD1 on 5 matching bases. Germline V CDR1 and CDR2: SEHNR, FQNEAQ (reference sequence). CDR3 length equals 16 residues. V was trimmed by 5 bases and J by 6 bases, leaving 20 bases between them. DNA for the CDR3: TGTGCCAGCAGCCCCGCCGGGGGTAATAGGGGTCAGCCCCAGCATTTT. Translating it yields CASSPAGGNRGQPQHF. The variable domain in full, with the rest retrieved from reference TRBV7-9 and TRBJ1-5, is DTGVSQNPRHKITKRGQNVTFRCDPISEHNRLYWYRQTLGQGPEFLTYFQNEAQLEKSRLLSDRFSAERPKGSFSTLEIQRTEQGDSAMYLCASSPAGGNRGQPQHFGDGTRLSIL.

The chain recombines TRBV5-8 with TRBJ2-7; D tentatively fits TRBD1 or TRBD2 (5 bases each). The germline CDR1 and CDR2 sequences are SGHTS and YDEGEE. This CDR3 region has 14 residues. Trimming removed 3 bases from V and 2 bases from J, with 12 bases in between. CDR3 coding DNA: TGTGCCAGCAGCTGGGGGTATCAACCCTACGAGCAGTACTTC. This codes for CASSWGYQPYEQYF.